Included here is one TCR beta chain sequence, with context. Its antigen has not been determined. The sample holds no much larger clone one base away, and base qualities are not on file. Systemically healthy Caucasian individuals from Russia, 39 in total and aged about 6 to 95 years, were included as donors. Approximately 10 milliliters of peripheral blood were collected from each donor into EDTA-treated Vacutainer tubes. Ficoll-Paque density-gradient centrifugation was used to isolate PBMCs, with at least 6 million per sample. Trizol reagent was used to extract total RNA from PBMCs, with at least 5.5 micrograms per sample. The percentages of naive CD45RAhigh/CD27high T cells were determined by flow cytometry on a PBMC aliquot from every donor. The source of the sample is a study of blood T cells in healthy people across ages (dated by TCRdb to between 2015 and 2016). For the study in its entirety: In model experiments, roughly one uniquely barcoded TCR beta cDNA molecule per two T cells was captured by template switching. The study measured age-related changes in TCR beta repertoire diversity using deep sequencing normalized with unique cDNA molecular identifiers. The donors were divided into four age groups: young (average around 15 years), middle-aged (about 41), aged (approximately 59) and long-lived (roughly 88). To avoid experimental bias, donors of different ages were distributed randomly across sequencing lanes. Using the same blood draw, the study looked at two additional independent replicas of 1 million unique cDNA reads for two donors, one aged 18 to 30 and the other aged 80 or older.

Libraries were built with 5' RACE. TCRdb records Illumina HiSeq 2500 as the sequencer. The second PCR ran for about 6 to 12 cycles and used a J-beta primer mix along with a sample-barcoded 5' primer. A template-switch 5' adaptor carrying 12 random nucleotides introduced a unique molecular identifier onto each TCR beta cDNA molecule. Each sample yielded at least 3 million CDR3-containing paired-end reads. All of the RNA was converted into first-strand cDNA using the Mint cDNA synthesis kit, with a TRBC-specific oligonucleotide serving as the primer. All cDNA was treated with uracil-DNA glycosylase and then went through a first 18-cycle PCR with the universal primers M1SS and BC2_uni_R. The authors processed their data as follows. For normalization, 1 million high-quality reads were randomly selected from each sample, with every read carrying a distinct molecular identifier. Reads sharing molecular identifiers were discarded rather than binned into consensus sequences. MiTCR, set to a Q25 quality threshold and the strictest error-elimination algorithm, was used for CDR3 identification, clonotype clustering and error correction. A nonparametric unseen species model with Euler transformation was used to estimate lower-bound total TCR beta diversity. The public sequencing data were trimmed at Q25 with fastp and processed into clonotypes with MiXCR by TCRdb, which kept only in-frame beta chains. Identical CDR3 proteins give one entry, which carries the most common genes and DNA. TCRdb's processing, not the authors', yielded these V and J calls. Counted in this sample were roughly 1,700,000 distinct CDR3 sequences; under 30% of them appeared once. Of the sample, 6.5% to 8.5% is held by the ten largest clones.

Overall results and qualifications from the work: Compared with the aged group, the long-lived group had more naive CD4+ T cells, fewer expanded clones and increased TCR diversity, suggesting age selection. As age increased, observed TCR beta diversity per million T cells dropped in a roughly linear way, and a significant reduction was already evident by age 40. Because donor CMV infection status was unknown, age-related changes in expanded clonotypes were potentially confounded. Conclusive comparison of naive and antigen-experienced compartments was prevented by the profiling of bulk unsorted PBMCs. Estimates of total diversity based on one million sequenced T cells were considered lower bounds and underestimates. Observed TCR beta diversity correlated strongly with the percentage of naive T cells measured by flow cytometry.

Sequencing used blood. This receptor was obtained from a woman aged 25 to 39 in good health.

The sequenced DNA: TGTGCCAGCACCCAGAGGACTGGGGCCAACGTCCTGACTTTC. This is translated as CASTQRTGANVLTF. The rearrangement joined TRBV12-3 or TRBV12-4 to TRBJ2-6; confidence is insufficient to name the D gene. Its CDR3 holds 14 amino acids, cysteine through phenylalanine. The read is trimmed to its CDR3 DNA, 42 bases read in frame from base 1. The junction carries 9 bases between V and J, which are trimmed by 7 bases and 2 bases respectively.